This entry features one T cell receptor (beta chain) sequence. These data originate in a study of T cells expressing NK-cell markers. Germline CDR1 and CDR2: SQVTM and ANQGSEA. This CDR3 is 13 amino acids long. With the 5' RACE reads reprocessed, TCRdb shows one record per CDR3 protein and no DNA. The table lists about 540,000 distinct CDR3 sequences, with roughly 3.4% in the top ten. Sequenced sample: blood T cells: a sorted CD56 or NKG2C T cell subset, CD4+ or CD8+ T cells, or bulk PBMC T cells (not recorded which). This clonotype originated in a man younger than 35 in good health. The chain carries TRBV29-1 and TRBJ2-1. The CDR3 region is CSVGRGNYNEQFF.